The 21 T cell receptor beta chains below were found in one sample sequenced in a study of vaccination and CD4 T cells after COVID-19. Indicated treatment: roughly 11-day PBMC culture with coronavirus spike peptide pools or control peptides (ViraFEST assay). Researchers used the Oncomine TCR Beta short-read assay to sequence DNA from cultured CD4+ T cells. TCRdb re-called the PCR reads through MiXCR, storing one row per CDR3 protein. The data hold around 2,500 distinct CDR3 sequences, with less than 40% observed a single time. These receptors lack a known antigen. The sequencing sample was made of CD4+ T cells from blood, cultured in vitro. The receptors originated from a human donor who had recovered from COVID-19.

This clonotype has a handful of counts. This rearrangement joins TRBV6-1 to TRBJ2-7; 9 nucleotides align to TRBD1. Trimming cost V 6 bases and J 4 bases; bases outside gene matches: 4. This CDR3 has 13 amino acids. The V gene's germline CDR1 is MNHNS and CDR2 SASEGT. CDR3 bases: TGTGCCAGCAGGGGGACAGGGCGGTACGAGCAGTACTTC. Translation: CASRGTGRYEQYF.

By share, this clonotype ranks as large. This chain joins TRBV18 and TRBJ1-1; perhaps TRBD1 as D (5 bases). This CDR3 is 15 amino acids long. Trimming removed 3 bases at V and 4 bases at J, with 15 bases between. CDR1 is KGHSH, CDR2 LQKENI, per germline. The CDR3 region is CASSPGGGVTTEAFF. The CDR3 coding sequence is TGTGCCAGCTCACCCGGTGGGGGGGTGACCACTGAAGCTTTCTTT.

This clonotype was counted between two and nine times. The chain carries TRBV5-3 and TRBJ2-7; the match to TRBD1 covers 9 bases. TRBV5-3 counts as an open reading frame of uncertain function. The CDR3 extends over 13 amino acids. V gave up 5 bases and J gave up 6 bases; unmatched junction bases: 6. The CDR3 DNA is TGTGCCAGAAGGATAGGGACAGGGACCGAGCAGTACTTC. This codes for CARRIGTGTEQYF.

The CDR3 DNA reads as TGTGCCAGCAGCTTAGGTAGCCAGTTATATGGCTACACCTTC. It translates to CASSLGSQLYGYTF. The J gene is TRBJ1-2, the V gene TRBV7-2; D is ambiguous. V was shortened by 1 base and J by 5 bases, with 11 bases between the two germline ends. This CDR3 region has 14 residues. Germline CDR1 reads SGHTA; CDR2 reads FQGNSA.

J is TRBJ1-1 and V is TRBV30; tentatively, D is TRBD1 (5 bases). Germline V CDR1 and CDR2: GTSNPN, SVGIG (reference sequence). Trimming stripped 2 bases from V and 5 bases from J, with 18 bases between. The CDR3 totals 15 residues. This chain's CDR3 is CAWSPGRRAGTEAFF. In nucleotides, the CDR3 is TGTGCCTGGAGTCCAGGGAGGAGAGCGGGGACTGAAGCTTTCTTT.

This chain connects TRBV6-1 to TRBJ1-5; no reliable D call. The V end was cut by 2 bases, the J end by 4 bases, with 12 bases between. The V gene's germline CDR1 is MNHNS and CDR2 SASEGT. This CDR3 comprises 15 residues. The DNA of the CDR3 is TGTGCCAGCAGTGAATTGGGAGTTCTTAATCAGCCCCAGCATTTT. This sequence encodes CASSELGVLNQPQHF.

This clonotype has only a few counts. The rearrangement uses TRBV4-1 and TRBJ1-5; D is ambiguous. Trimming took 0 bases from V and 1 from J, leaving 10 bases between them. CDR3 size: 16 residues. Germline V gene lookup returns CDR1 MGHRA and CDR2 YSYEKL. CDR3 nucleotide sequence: TGCGCCAGCAGCCAAGAACGGACTGGGAGCAATCAGCCCCAGCATTTT. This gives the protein CASSQERTGSNQPQHF.

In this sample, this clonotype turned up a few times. CDR3 in amino acids: CARSFREANYGYTF. CDR3 nucleotide sequence: TGTGCCAGAAGCTTCAGGGAAGCTAACTATGGCTACACCTTC. The rearrangement joins TRBV5-3 to TRBJ1-2, with a tentative D call TRBD1 (5 bases). TRBV5-3 qualifies as an ORF whose function is uncertain. With 2 bases removed from V and 0 bases from J, the gap between germline ends came to 8 bases. The CDR3 is made up of 14 amino acids.

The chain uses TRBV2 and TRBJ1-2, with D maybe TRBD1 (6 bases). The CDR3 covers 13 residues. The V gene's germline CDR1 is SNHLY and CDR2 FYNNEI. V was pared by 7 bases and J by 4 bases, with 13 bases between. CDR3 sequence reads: CASNGGQLYGYTF. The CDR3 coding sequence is TGTGCCAGCAACGGTGGACAGCTCTATGGCTACACCTTC.

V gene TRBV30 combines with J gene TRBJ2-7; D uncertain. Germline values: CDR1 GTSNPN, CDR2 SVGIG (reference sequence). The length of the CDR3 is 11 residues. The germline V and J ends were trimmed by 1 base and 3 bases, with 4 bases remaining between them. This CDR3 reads CAWSERYEQYF. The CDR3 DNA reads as TGTGCCTGGAGTGAACGCTACGAGCAGTACTTC.

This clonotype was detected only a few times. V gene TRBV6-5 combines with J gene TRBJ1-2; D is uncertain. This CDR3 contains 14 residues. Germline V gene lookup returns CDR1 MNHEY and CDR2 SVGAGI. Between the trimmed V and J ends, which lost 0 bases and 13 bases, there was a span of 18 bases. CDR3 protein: CASSYSFGFTSGTF. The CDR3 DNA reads TGTGCCAGCAGTTACTCATTTGGATTCACCTCAGGCACCTTC.

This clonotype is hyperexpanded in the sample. CDR3 residues: CASSQNRLVNTGELFF. The CDR3, as DNA: TGTGCCAGCAGCCAAAATAGACTTGTGAACACCGGGGAGCTGTTTTTT. The rearrangement uses TRBV2 and TRBJ2-2; D is ambiguous. CDR3 length: 16 amino acids. The germline CDR1 and CDR2 sequences are SNHLY and FYNNEI. V was trimmed by 6 bases and J by 1 base, leaving 15 bases between them.

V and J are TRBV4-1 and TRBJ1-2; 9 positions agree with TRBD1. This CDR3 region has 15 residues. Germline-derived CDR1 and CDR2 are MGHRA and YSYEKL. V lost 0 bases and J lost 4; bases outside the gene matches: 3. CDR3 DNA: TGCGCCAGCAGCCAAGAACAGGGGGCGATCTATGGCTACACCTTC. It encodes CASSQEQGAIYGYTF.

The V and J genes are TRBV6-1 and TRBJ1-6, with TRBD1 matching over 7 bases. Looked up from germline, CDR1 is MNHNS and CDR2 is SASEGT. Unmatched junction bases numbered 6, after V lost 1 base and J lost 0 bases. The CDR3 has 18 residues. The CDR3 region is CASSEGDSTFSYNSPLHF. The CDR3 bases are TGTGCCAGCAGTGAAGGGGACAGCACTTTCTCCTATAATTCACCCCTCCACTTT.

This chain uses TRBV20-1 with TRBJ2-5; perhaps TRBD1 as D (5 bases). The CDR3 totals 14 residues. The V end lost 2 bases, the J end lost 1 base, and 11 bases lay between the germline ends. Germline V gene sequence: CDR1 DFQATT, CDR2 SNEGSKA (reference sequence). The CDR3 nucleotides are TGCAGTGCTAGAACAGGTGCTAGCCAAGAGACCCAGTACTTC. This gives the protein CSARTGASQETQYF.

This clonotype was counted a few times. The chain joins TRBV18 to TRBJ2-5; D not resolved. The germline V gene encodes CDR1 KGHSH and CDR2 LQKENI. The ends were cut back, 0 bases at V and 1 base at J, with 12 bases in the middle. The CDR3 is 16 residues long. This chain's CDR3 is CASSPPLRQSQETQYF. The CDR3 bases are TGTGCCAGCTCACCACCCCTTCGACAATCCCAAGAGACCCAGTACTTC. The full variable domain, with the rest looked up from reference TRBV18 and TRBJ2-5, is NAGVMQNPRHLVRRRGQEARLRCSPMKGHSHVYWYRQLPEEGLKFMVYLQKENIIDESGMPKERFSAEFPKEGPSILRIQQVVRGDSAAYFCASSPPLRQSQETQYFGPGTRLLVL.

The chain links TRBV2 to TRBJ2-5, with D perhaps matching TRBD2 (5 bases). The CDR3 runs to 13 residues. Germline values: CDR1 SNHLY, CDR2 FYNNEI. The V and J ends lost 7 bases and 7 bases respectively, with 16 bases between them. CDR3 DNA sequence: TGTGCCAGCACCTCGTCAGGCGGAGGGACCCAGTACTTC. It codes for CASTSSGGGTQYF. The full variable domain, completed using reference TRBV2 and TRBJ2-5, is EPEVTQTPSHQVTQMGQEVILRCVPISNHLYFYWYRQILGQKVEFLVSFYNNEISEKSEIFDDQFSVERPDGSNFTLKIRSTKLEDSAMYFCASTSSGGGTQYFGPGTRLLVL.

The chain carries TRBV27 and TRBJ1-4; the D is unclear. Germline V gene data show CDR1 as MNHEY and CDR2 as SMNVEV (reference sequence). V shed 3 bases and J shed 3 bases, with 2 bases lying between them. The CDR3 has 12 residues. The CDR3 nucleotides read TGTGCCAGCAGTTTCCCTAATGAAAAACTGTTTTTT. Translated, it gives CASSFPNEKLFF. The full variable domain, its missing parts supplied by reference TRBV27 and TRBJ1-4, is EAQVTQNPRYLITVTGKKLTVTCSQNMNHEYMSWYRQDPGLGLRQIYYSMNVEVTDKGDVPEGYKVSRKEKRNFPLILESPSPNQTSLYFCASSFPNEKLFFGSGTQLSVL.

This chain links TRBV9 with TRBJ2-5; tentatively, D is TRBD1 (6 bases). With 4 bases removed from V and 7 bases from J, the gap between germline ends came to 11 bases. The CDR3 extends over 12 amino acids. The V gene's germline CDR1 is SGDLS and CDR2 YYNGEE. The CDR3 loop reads CASSRGGATQYF. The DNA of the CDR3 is TGTGCCAGCAGCAGAGGGGGAGCGACCCAGTACTTC.

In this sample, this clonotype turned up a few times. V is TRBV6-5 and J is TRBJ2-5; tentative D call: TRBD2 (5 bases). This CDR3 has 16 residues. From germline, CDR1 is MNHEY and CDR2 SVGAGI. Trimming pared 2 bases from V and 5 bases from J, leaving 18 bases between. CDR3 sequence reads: CASSYNPASPQETQYF. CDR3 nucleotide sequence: TGTGCCAGCAGTTACAATCCGGCTAGCCCCCAGGAGACCCAGTACTTC.

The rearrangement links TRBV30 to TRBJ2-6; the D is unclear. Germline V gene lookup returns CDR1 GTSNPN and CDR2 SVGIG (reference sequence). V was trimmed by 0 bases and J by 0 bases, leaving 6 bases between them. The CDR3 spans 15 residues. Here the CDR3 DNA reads TGTGCCTGGAGTGTCCTAGGCTCTGGGGCCAACGTCCTGACTTTC. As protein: CAWSVLGSGANVLTF.